This T cell receptor (beta chain) came from a study of shared clonotypes between healthy human individuals. Method: immunoSEQ multiplex PCR; TCRdb's copy keeps in-frame clones and lacks some. The sample comprises nearly 1,000,000 clones, approximately 80% of which are singletons, and approximately 1.5% rests with the top ten. V was shortened by 7 bases and J by 1 base, with 11 bases between the two germline ends. The CDR3 length is 14 residues. Germline values: CDR1 SGHVS, CDR2 FQNEAQ. Source material: memory CD4+ T cells sorted from blood. Subset here: CD45RA-negative fraction. The rearrangement joins TRBV7-8 to TRBJ1-5, with D perhaps matching TRBD1 (6 bases). The origin of this receptor is a man aged 18 to 30 in good health. In DNA, the CDR3 is TGTGCCAGCAACCCAGGGGCCAGCAATCAGCCCCAGCATTTT. Translation: CASNPGASNQPQHF.